These T cell receptor beta chains were read from a single sample in a study of neurological immune-mediated disorders. TCRdb independently ran MiXCR on the 5' RACE reads; one entry per CDR3 protein. The sample lists about 79,000 distinct CDR3 sequences, around 14% occurring once. Sequenced sample: PBMCs. These receptor sequences come from a woman aged 45-65 years in good health. The CDR3 runs from the conserved cysteine through the conserved F or W. The D gene is left open where the match is weak. The size entry gives how often the clone was seen (once, few, many) or a class if it is expanded.

d_gene,j_gene,len,v_gene,abundance,CDR3aa,CDR3nt
-,TRBJ2-2,13,TRBV7-2,many,CASSLREGGELFF,TGTGCCAGCAGCTTAAGGGAAGGCGGGGAGCTGTTTTTT
TRBD2,TRBJ2-1,16,TRBV5-1,many,CASSLSGTTSYNEQFF,TGCGCCAGCAGCCTAAGCGGGACGACCTCCTACAATGAGCAGTTCTTC
TRBD2,TRBJ2-2,16,TRBV5-1,many,CASSPGLASGTGELFF,TGCGCCAGCAGCCCAGGACTAGCCTCGGGCACCGGGGAGCTGTTTTTT
-,TRBJ2-3,13,TRBV7-2,many,CASSLAGRSTQYF,TGTGCCAGCAGCTTAGCAGGGAGGAGTACGCAGTATTTT
TRBD1,TRBJ1-1,19,TRBV10-3,many,CAISKTGSGVLSKNTEAFF,TGTGCCATCAGTAAGACAGGGTCAGGTGTCCTCTCAAAGAACACTGAAGCTTTCTTT
TRBD1,TRBJ2-4,15,TRBV5-1,many,CASSLTLTGVDIQYF,TGCGCCAGCAGCCTAACGCTGACAGGGGTAGACATTCAGTACTTC
-,TRBJ2-5,15,TRBV27,many,CASRSGTVGRETQYF,TGTGCCAGCAGATCCGGGACCGTCGGCCGGGAGACCCAGTACTTC
-,TRBJ2-2,15,TRBV6-1,many,CASSPRPMNTGELFF,TGTGCCAGCAGTCCGCGCCCTATGAACACCGGGGAGCTGTTTTTT
TRBD2,TRBJ2-3,14,TRBV6-5,many,CASNPGGAAAAQYF,TGTGCCAGCAACCCGGGGGGGGCAGCGGCGGCGCAGTATTTT
TRBD1,TRBJ1-2,13,TRBV20-1,many,CSATGQGSYGYTF,TGCAGTGCTACGGGACAGGGGAGCTATGGCTACACCTTC